The entry that follows covers one T cell receptor (beta chain) sequence. Germline-derived CDR1 and CDR2 are SGHTA and FQGNSA. The CDR3 totals 15 residues. V gave up 5 bases and J gave up 0 bases, with 12 bases separating them. Sequenced by immunoSEQ multiplex PCR; TCRdb stores in-frame clones only, minus some. The table shows about 47,000 clones, with 80% to 95% occurring only once. This entry belongs to a study of T cell changes during pregnancy in multiple sclerosis. The chain employs TRBV7-2 and TRBJ2-3; no firm D call. This TCR was sampled from a female donor with multiple sclerosis, enrolled in a pregnancy study. The sequencing here drew on peripheral blood, taken after pregnancy. CDR3 protein: CASSPSPGSTDTQYF. The CDR3 nucleotides are TGTGCCAGCAGCCCTAGTCCCGGCAGCACAGATACGCAGTATTTT.